The 24 T cell receptor beta chains listed next were all sequenced from one sample in a study of cytomegalovirus exposure and HLA in healthy donors. The PCR had 60 Vbeta and 13 Jbeta primers. TCRdb's copy holds only in-frame clones and misses some; the assay was immunoSEQ multiplex PCR. Altogether tens of thousands of clones are present, approximately 80% being singletons, with the ten largest covering about 3.1%. Sequencing used PBMCs. These receptors were taken from a man aged 50-59 years in good health and CMV-seronegative.

CDR3 loop: CASRDGTGVPYEQYF. CDR3 bases: TGCGCCAGCAGGGACGGGACAGGGGTGCCCTACGAGCAGTACTTC. The chain joins TRBV5-1 to TRBJ2-7; 10 bases fit TRBD1. V was clipped by 5 bases and J by 2 bases; unmatched bases: 7. The CDR3 sequence is 15 residues long. Germline V gene data show CDR1 as SGHRS and CDR2 as YFSETQ.

The chain uses TRBV19 and TRBJ2-3; D is undetermined. CDR3 length equals 13 residues. Germline CDR1 is LNHDA and CDR2 is SQIVND (reference sequence). Trimming removed 3 bases at V and 4 bases at J, with 8 bases between. The CDR3 DNA sequence: TGTGCCAGTAGTATTATGGCGGCAGATACGCAGTATTTT. Translating gives CASSIMAADTQYF.

The chain combines TRBV15 with TRBJ2-2; 12 nucleotides match TRBD2. Germline V CDR1 and CDR2: LNHNV, YYDKDF (reference sequence). This CDR3 contains 17 residues. With 5 bases clipped from V and 6 bases from J, the junction kept 10 bases outside the gene matches. CDR3 nucleotides: TGTGCCACCAGCTCCCGTGGGGGACTAGCGGGTTCCGGGGAGCTGTTTTTT. Encoded protein: CATSSRGGLAGSGELFF.

The chain carries TRBV4-1 and TRBJ1-1; TRBD1 matches at 7 bases. In germline, CDR1 is MGHRA, CDR2 YSYEKL. The CDR3 runs 15 residues. The ends lost 3 bases at V and 5 bases at J; junction bases unmatched: 9. The CDR3 protein is CASSQTTGKSTEAFF. In DNA, the CDR3 is TGCGCCAGCAGCCAGACGACAGGGAAGAGTACTGAAGCTTTCTTT.

The J gene is TRBJ1-4, the V gene TRBV5-1; tentative D call: TRBD1 (6 bases). Germline CDR1 SGHRS, CDR2 YFSETQ. Between the trimmed V and J ends, which lost 3 bases and 4 bases, there was a span of 7 bases. The CDR3 contains 13 residues. The CDR3, as DNA: TGCGCCAGCAGCTCAGGGGTTAATGAAAAACTGTTTTTT. It encodes CASSSGVNEKLFF.

The CDR3 DNA reads TGTGCCAGCAGCTTAGACAGGGTGAACACTGAAGCTTTCTTT. Its protein product is CASSLDRVNTEAFF. V gene TRBV9 combines with J gene TRBJ1-1, with 7 bases fitting TRBD1. The ends lost 4 bases at V and 0 bases at J; junction bases unmatched: 3. Germline loops: CDR1 SGDLS, CDR2 YYNGEE. The CDR3 has 14 amino acids.

This chain links TRBV6-1 with TRBJ2-1; D remains ambiguous. Germline V gene data show CDR1 as MNHNS and CDR2 as SASEGT. V lost 2 bases to trimming and J lost 4 bases, with 3 bases between them. The CDR3 spans 12 residues. The CDR3: CASSEQYNEQFF. The DNA of the CDR3 is TGTGCCAGCAGTGAACAGTACAATGAGCAGTTCTTC.

This clone occurred a few times. This CDR3 is CASGGAGLREQFF. CDR3 nucleotides: TGTGCCAGCGGGGGGGCCGGGCTCCGGGAGCAGTTCTTC. V usage is TRBV28 and J usage is TRBJ2-1, with D perhaps TRBD2 (7 bases). The CDR3 extends over 13 amino acids. The V end lost 8 bases, the J end lost 10 bases, and 18 bases lay between the germline ends. Germline CDR1 reads MDHEN; CDR2 reads SYDVKM.

About this clone: This CDR3 is also generated by other DNA sequences in the sample. The chain employs TRBV6-4 and TRBJ2-3; TRBD2 matches 9 bases. The CDR3 spans 15 residues. From germline, CDR1 is MRHNA and CDR2 SNTAGT. Germline trimming cut 0 bases from V and 4 bases from J; bases unmatched to any gene: 2. The CDR3 here is CASSDSAGGPDTQYF. The CDR3 DNA reads as TGTGCCAGCAGTGACTCGGCGGGGGGGCCAGATACGCAGTATTTT.

V is TRBV27 and J is TRBJ2-5; 7 nucleotides agree with TRBD2. The trim removed 3 bases at V and 5 bases at J, leaving 12 bases unmatched. Germline-derived CDR1 and CDR2 are MNHEY and SMNVEV (reference sequence). The CDR3 contains 16 residues. The CDR3 region has the DNA TGTGCCAGCAGTTTGCGGCTAGCGGTGTCTGGGGAGACCCAGTACTTC. Translated: CASSLRLAVSGETQYF.

This clone is a singleton in its sample. This chain connects TRBV5-6 to TRBJ1-4, with TRBD1 as a possible D gene (5 bases). Trimming took off 5 bases at V and 6 bases at J, with 11 bases between the two ends. CDR1 SGHDT and CDR2 YYEEEE come from the germline V gene. This CDR3 has 13 amino acids. The CDR3 DNA reads TGTGCCAGCAGACCCGGGGGAGATGAAAAACTGTTTTTT. This sequence encodes CASRPGGDEKLFF.

This chain links TRBV7-8 with TRBJ1-1; 12 bases fit TRBD1. The CDR3 covers 16 residues. J was trimmed by 5 bases and V by 1 base; bases with no gene match: 5. Germline V gene lookup returns CDR1 SGHVS and CDR2 FQNEAQ. The CDR3 nucleotides read TGTGCCAGCAGCTTAGAAGGGACAGGGGGCGTTACTGAAGCTTTCTTT. It codes for CASSLEGTGGVTEAFF.

This rearrangement joins TRBV9 to TRBJ1-1; 10 nucleotides match TRBD1. The CDR3 is 17 amino acids. The V gene's germline CDR1 is SGDLS and CDR2 YYNGEE. Trimming cost V 0 bases and J 10 bases; bases outside gene matches: 15. Written as DNA, the CDR3 is TGTGCCAGCAGCGTAGCCGCGACCCCCGGGACAGGGGAAGGAGCTTTCTTT. This translates into CASSVAATPGTGEGAFF.

This clone has only one observation. The rearrangement links TRBV29-1 to TRBJ1-3; D not resolved. This CDR3 has 13 residues. Germline CDR1 and CDR2: SQVTM and ANQGSEA. The V and J ends lost 5 bases and 0 bases respectively, with 8 bases between them. The CDR3 reads CSVLGVSGNTIYF. In nucleotides, the CDR3 is TGCAGCGTTCTAGGAGTCTCTGGAAACACCATATATTTT.

A few counts support this clone. This sequence joins TRBV10-2 and TRBJ2-5; D is uncertain. Matching the DNA end better, TRBJ2-7 makes the J call doubtful. The CDR3 length is 12 residues. CDR1 WSHSY and CDR2 SAAADI come from the germline V gene. This CDR3 reads CASSTGSYEQYF. The DNA for the CDR3 is TGCGCCAGCAGTACCGGGTCCTACGAGCAGTACTTC.

The chain is built from TRBV7-3 and TRBJ2-2; 7 positions match TRBD1. V lost 4 bases and J lost 3; bases outside the gene matches: 5. This CDR3 is built from 15 residues. The germline gives CDR1 SGHTA, CDR2 FQGTGA. Here the CDR3 DNA reads TGTGCCAGCAGCTCTCAGGGGGTGGACACCGGGGAGCTGTTTTTT. It translates to CASSSQGVDTGELFF.

The J gene is TRBJ1-2, the V gene TRBV29-1; weak D call: TRBD1 (6 bases). Germline assignment: CDR1 SQVTM and CDR2 ANQGSEA. This CDR3 spans 15 amino acids. V shed 2 bases and J shed 5 bases, with 18 bases lying between them. This CDR3 is CSVETPRTEDYGYTF. CDR3 nucleotides: TGCAGCGTTGAAACGCCTCGGACAGAAGATTATGGCTACACCTTC.

The chain couples TRBV28 to TRBJ2-5; a weak D match, TRBD2 (5 bases). CDR1 and CDR2 from the germline V gene are MDHEN and SYDVKM. Trimming took off 10 bases at V and 2 bases at J, with 17 bases between the two ends. The CDR3 consists of 14 residues. Written as DNA, the CDR3 is TGTGCCACCGGACTTATTGTTGAACAAGAGACCCAGTACTTC. It is translated as CATGLIVEQETQYF.

V gene TRBV6-6 combines with J gene TRBJ2-1, with D perhaps matching TRBD1 (5 bases). Between the trimmed V and J ends, which lost 2 bases and 4 bases, there was a span of 6 bases. The germline gives CDR1 MNHNY, CDR2 SVGAGI (reference sequence). The CDR3 runs to 13 residues. DNA of the CDR3: TGTGCCAGCAGTTACGACAGTTACAATGAGCAGTTCTTC. Translation: CASSYDSYNEQFF.

The V call is TRBV28, the J call TRBJ1-1; no definite D call. The germline CDR1 and CDR2 sequences are MDHEN and SYDVKM. Trimming took off 10 bases at V and 5 bases at J, with 11 bases between the two ends. The CDR3 covers 11 residues. For the CDR3, the DNA is TGTGCCACCGGAGGTGGGACTGAAGCTTTCTTT. It is translated as CATGGGTEAFF.

This chain links TRBV15 with TRBJ2-5; 10 positions match TRBD1. This CDR3 is built from 14 residues. Losses at the gene ends were 5 bases for V and 4 bases for J; bases not matched to a gene: 4. In germline, CDR1 is LNHNV, CDR2 YYDKDF (reference sequence). This CDR3 reads CATSRDRGRETQYF. CDR3 sequence (DNA): TGTGCCACCAGCCGGGACAGGGGTCGAGAGACCCAGTACTTC.

The chain has TRBV21-1 and TRBJ1-2; the table's D call of TRBD1 was not tested on the DNA. TRBV21-1 is given as a pseudogene. This CDR3 region has 12 residues. The CDR3 DNA reads as TGTGCCAGCAGACAGGGGGCGTATGGCTACACCTTC. It specifies CASRQGAYGYTF.

This chain joins TRBV6-1 and TRBJ2-1; D remains unclear. The germline V and J ends were trimmed by 9 bases and 5 bases, with 20 bases remaining between them. Germline values: CDR1 MNHNS, CDR2 SASEGT. The CDR3 spans 15 residues. CDR3 sequence (DNA): TGTGCCAGTCACCCCTGGCTAGGAGAAAACAATGAGCAGTTCTTC. It codes for CASHPWLGENNEQFF.

V usage is TRBV6-5 and J usage is TRBJ1-2; 8 bases are a match to TRBD1. The ends lost 0 bases at V and 7 bases at J; junction bases unmatched: 4. From germline, CDR1 is MNHEY and CDR2 SVGAGI. The CDR3 has 14 residues. DNA of the CDR3: TGTGCCAGCAGTTACTCGACAGGGGTTGGTGGCTACACCTTC. Residues: CASSYSTGVGGYTF.